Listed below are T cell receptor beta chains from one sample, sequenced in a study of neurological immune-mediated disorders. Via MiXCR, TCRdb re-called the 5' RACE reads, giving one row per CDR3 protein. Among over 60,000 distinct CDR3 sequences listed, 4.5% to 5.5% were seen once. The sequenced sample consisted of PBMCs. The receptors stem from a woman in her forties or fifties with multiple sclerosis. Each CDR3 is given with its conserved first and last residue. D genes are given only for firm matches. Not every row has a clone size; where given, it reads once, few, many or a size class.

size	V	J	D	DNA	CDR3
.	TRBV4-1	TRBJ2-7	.	TGCGCCAGCAGCCAACTCACAGGAGCGTACGAGCAGTACTTC	CASSQLTGAYEQYF
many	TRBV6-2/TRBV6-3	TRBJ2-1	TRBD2	TGTGCCAGCAGCCAACTAGCGACCAATGAGCAGTTCTTC	CASSQLATNEQFF
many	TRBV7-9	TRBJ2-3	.	TGTGCCAGCAGCCGGGCTTCCCGGGGTAGCACAGATACGCAGTATTTT	CASSRASRGSTDTQYF
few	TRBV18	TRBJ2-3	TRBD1	TGTGCCAGCTCACCCAGGGGGCTTGATAGCACAGATACGCAGTATTTT	CASSPRGLDSTDTQYF
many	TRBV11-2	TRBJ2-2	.	TGTGCCAGCAGCTTAGGGACGGTGAACACCGGGGAGCTGTTTTTT	CASSLGTVNTGELFF
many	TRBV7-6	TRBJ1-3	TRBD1	TGTGCCAGCAGCCTTACAGCCGGGGGGACAGGGTACACGAACACCATATATTTT	CASSLTAGGTGYTNTIYF
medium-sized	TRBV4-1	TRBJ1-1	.	TGCGCCAGCACCCTTTCTACCGGGACAGAAGCTTTCTTT	CASTLSTGTEAFF
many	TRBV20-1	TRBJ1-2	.	TGCAGTGCGGAAGGGGCAGGGCAGCAGATGTATGGCTACACCTTC	CSAEGAGQQMYGYTF
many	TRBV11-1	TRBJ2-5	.	TGTGCCAGCAGCTCGCGGGGGCCACAAGAGACCCAGTACTTC	CASSSRGPQETQYF
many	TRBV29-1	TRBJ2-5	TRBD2	TGCAGCGTCCGGGGGGGGGAGACCCAGTACTTC	CSVRGGETQYF
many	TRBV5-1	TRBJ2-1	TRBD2	TGCGCCAGCAGCTTGGGTAGCGGGGGAGGCAATGAGCAGTTCTTC	CASSLGSGGGNEQFF
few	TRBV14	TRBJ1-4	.	TGTGCCAGCAGCCAAGGTCCCAGGCTGGGTGAAAAACTGTTTTTT	CASSQGPRLGEKLFF
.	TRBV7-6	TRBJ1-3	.	TGTGCCAGCAGCTTAGCGGGATGGGACGGCTCTGGAAACACCATATATTTT	CASSLAGWDGSGNTIYF
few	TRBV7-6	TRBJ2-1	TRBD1	TGTGCCAGCAGCCCCACGACAGGGGACAATGAGCAGTTCTTC	CASSPTTGDNEQFF
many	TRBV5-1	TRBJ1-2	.	TGCGCCAGCAGCATGACAGTTGACTATGGCTACACCTTC	CASSMTVDYGYTF
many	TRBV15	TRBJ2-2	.	TGTGCCACCAGCAGAGCGTACGATAACACCGGGGAGCTGTTTTTT	CATSRAYDNTGELFF